This T cell receptor beta chain was observed in a study of cytomegalovirus exposure and HLA in healthy donors (dated by TCRdb to the late 2010s). Notes on the research overall: In an earlier analysis of several hundred of the donors, 250 to 350 Gb of sequence data and about 110 million unique TCR beta sequences from 150 million to 200 million T cells were reported. Approximately 300 gigabases of sequencing data and 70 million to 95 million unique TCR sequences made up an early release that covered around 640 HLA-typed donors. Of the 300 to 500 genotyped donors, roughly 76% were placed in the genetic ancestry cluster associated with self-reported Caucasian donors. The study was designed to test whether signatures of past pathogen exposure could be identified by cataloging public T cell receptors. The T cell repertoires of 666 subjects were profiled by immunosequencing and related to cytomegalovirus serostatus. In addition to the first cohort of roughly 700 subjects, a separate validation cohort of 120 different subjects was used. The study combined high-throughput TCR immunosequencing, statistical association of individual TCRs with disease status, and machine learning to predict cytomegalovirus infection status. In a later analysis, previously published TCR beta repertoires from more than 500 donors were re-analyzed and high-resolution HLA genotyping was added so that TCR occurrence patterns could be studied. In the later analysis, no new phenotypic data were used to find candidate immune exposures; instead, reliance was placed on TCR beta sequences and their occurrence across donors. An earlier analysis of approximately 580 of the donors used high-throughput TCR beta sequencing to judge whether each TCR beta V gene segment behaved as functional or pseudogenic. Donor age, sex, ethnicity and CMV serostatus were compiled alongside the repertoire data. In a later genetic analysis, genome-wide SNP genotypes for about three fifths of the 666 donors were used, and that subset was treated as a discovery cohort. Every repertoire in the discovery cohort had been generated on one and the same sequencing platform. Class I and class II HLA loci were covered by the typing at four-digit resolution. The number of donors typed differed by locus, with 629-630 for A, B, C, DRB1 and DQB1, around 500 for DQA1, approximately 570 for DPA1, and some 440 for DPB1. Four to six DR-DQ haplotypes were handled as single units for association and clustering, since linkage in the cohort was strong. Across some 400 genotyped donors of the cohort, an average of roughly 250,000 unique TCR beta nucleotide sequences per donor were sequenced, and roughly a sixth of those sequences were non-productive. Findings and caveats that apply to the study as a whole: The authors suggested that the approach could potentially be extended to other disease states and immunological phenotypes. For the cohort, immune exposure information was limited to CMV serostatus. Because counts were too low, about 15 rarely observed V segments, including chromosome 9 orphons, were left out of the earlier analysis of approximately 500 of the donors. V-gene and J-gene trimming of TCR beta chains was associated with a missense DCLRE1C variant in a later genetic analysis, and the association was replicated in an independent cohort. Assigning TCR associations to individual alleles was difficult when HLA alleles, especially DR and DQ, strongly co-occurred. In a later analysis, around 17,000 TCR beta sequences were associated with specific HLA alleles at a false discovery rate of 0.05. The classifier was reported to diagnose cytomegalovirus status with high specificity and sensitivity in both the original and validation cohorts. Because the 87-base-pair reads could not distinguish some IMGT-functional V segments, including TRBV6-2 and TRBV6-3, those segments were excluded. In an earlier analysis of 587 of the donors, most TCR beta V segments appeared in productive rearrangements about 87% or about 30% of the time, broadly matching IMGT annotations. According to a later analysis, most CMV-associated TCR beta chains appeared to be HLA-restricted, and the HLA associations seemed to be driven largely by CMV exposure. A further reported finding was that TCR beta sequences accurately predicted the HLA-A and HLA-B alleles for most subjects in the first cohort. According to a later genetic analysis, donors in an Asian-associated ancestry cluster had fewer N-insertions in productive TCRs than the roughly 700-donor mean. Presence/absence analyses assumed roughly uniform sequencing depth across donors, an assumption that may not hold. A few of the identified cytomegalovirus-associated TCR beta chains were confirmed in vitro to be specific for cytomegalovirus antigens. In the study, roughly 160 TCR beta chains were listed as associated with cytomegalovirus. Linkage disequilibrium might explain the correlated functional status among segregating V segments, but an unknown experimental factor could not be ruled out. A later analysis found that TCR association rates varied across HLA loci, with DRB1 alleles showing the most associated TCRs and HLA-C alleles the fewest. Because some donors lacked HLA typing at each locus, the association tests relied only on the typed subset. In a later analysis, HLA-associated TCR beta chains showed more clonal expansion and lower generation probabilities than non-associated chains that were equally common. In a later analysis, several top co-occurrence clusters were reported to appear linked to parvovirus B19, influenza, CMV and Epstein-Barr virus. A group of highly shared sequence variants was considered likely to be a technical artifact of the sequencing pipeline. While some public TCRs were present in many individuals, most TCR sequences turned up only very rarely across donors. In this cohort, only TCR beta chains were sequenced, and detectable features were limited by the absence of alpha or paired-chain data.

The cohort comprised approximately 700 healthy bone marrow donors. At the time of sampling, all cohort members were nominally healthy, though unrecorded immune exposures were likely present. The donor tested CMV seronegative and was one of the 352 seronegative cohort members. Each donor provided a peripheral blood sample, and peripheral blood mononuclear cells were used for TCR beta sequencing. The Qiagen DNeasy Blood Extraction Kit was used to extract genomic DNA from the blood cell samples. The CDR3 runs 16 residues from the cysteine to the phenylalanine. Solely the CDR3 DNA is kept, with 48 bases framed from the first base. V is pruned by 5 bases and J by 8 bases, leaving 12 bases of the junction without a gene match. The germline V gene yields SGHVS for CDR1 and FQNEAQ for CDR2. In regard to this clone: Its specific antigen is unknown.

The receptor library was made with the immunoSEQ multiplex PCR assay. A mixture of 60 forward primers for TCR Vbeta segments and 13 reverse primers for TCR Jbeta segments was used in the multiplex PCR. The CDR3 region of rearranged TCR beta genes was amplified from genomic DNA by a multiplex PCR assay. The Illumina HiSeq System was used to sequence the amplified TCR beta libraries as 87-base-pair reads. Processing in the source paper ran as follows. In a later analysis, roughly 80 million unique TCR beta chains were counted across the roughly 700 repertoires, and some 10 million of these chains were shared by at least two donors. Raw reads were error-corrected and collapsed into unique sequences with a nearest-neighbor algorithm that merged closely related sequences to remove PCR and sequencing errors. To assign V, D and J gene segments, CDR3 sequences were aligned to IMGT reference sequences. For a sequence to be retained, a match of at least six nucleotides to both a V gene segment and a J gene segment was required. A rearrangement counted as productive if the CDR3 had no stop codons and remained in frame with V and J, and every other rearrangement counted as non-productive. Following IMGT convention, CDR3 was defined as the stretch from the second conserved V-encoded cysteine up to the conserved J-encoded phenylalanine. Sequences without an unambiguous match to a single V gene segment were excluded from the earlier analysis of about 630 of the donors. In an earlier analysis of approximately 560 of the donors, a V segment was called functional when productive rearrangements were above 56.7%, and segregating when the standard deviation between donors exceeded 5%. A statistical classification framework was developed to diagnose cytomegalovirus status using the catalog of TCR beta chain sequences. In a later analysis, TCR nucleotide sequences were compared against IMGT/GENE-DB human TR gene sequences so that V and J genes could be assigned. Using the TCRdist pipeline, a later analysis assigned CDR3 sequences along with most-parsimonious VDJ recombination scenarios. In a later analysis, each TCR beta chain was defined by its CDR3 amino acid sequence together with its V-gene family, and reads without a unique V-gene family were excluded. To address suspected cross-contamination and a sequencing artifact, a later analysis removed 550 to 750 highly shared, low-generation-probability nucleotide sequences. For each public chain, a later analysis derived a clonal expansion index from normalized ranks of inferred template counts within each repertoire. A later analysis computed generation probabilities with a VDJ recombination model fitted to out-of-frame rearrangements, and checked the results against IGoR. Hypergeometric tests were used in a later analysis to score TCR-TCR, TCR-HLA and TCR-CMV co-occurrence, with a repertoire-size bias correction applied to the TCR pairs. To estimate false discovery rates, a later analysis permuted the HLA or CMV assignments 20 times. In a later analysis, co-occurring TCRs were grouped with DBSCAN, and TCRdist sequence similarity was added when clustering was performed within HLA-allele-positive subsets. For co-occurrence clustering, repertoires with fewer than 30,000 or more than 120,000 public chains were excluded, along with 4 to 6 repertoires with anomalous nucleotide sharing. Drawn from immuneACCESS, this table holds only the in-frame rearrangements with V and J called that TCRdb kept. Clones are partly lost; checked studies trace under half to an unresolved V gene and leave the rest unexplained. V and J calls and clone size follow that table, whereas D and trimming were derived from the DNA. The table of this sample itemizes more than 95,000 clones. 2.5% to 3% of the sample is held by the ten biggest clonotypes.

This receptor was taken from a man aged 25-45 years in good health and CMV-seronegative. The receptor chain draws on TRBV7-8 and TRBJ1-6, with 7 bases in between that match TRBD1. The source material was PBMCs. The CDR3 is CASSTLRDRADSPLHF. The DNA reads TGTGCCAGCAGCACCCTGCGGGACAGAGCCGATTCACCCCTCCACTTT.